A single sample is the source of the 13 T cell receptor beta chains below, sequenced in a study of shared clonotypes between healthy human individuals. Data came from immunoSEQ multiplex PCR; TCRdb stores just in-frame clones and leaves some out. The sample has 950,000 to 1,300,000 clones, 65% to 75% seen once; the top ten hold about 1.5%. Material for sequencing was memory CD4+ T cells sorted from blood. Subset described: CD45RA-negative fraction. The receptors originated from a man aged 18 to 35 in good health.

The chain recombines TRBV14 with TRBJ2-7, with 7 bases identical to TRBD2. Germline lookup yields CDR1 SGHDN and CDR2 FVKESK. V lost 4 bases to trimming and J lost 3 bases; unmatched junction nucleotides: 15. The CDR3 is 17 residues long. CDR3 residues: CASSPSWAGAGLYEQYF. The CDR3 region has the DNA TGTGCCAGCAGCCCATCATGGGCGGGAGCGGGGCTCTACGAGCAGTACTTC.

This clone has only a few counts. The CDR3 loop is CASKTGGNQPQHF. The CDR3 DNA follows: TGTGCCAGCAAAACAGGGGGGAATCAGCCCCAGCATTTT. The genes are TRBV28 and TRBJ1-5; 8 bases line up with TRBD1. CDR3 size: 13 residues. The germline CDR1 and CDR2 sequences are MDHEN and SYDVKM. V shed 7 bases and J 4 bases; nucleotides not matched to a gene: 3.

Here the CDR3 DNA reads TGCGCCAGCGCTTCGGCGGCCTACAATGAGCAGTTCTTC. Amino acids: CASASAAYNEQFF. This chain links TRBV5-1 with TRBJ2-1; D not certain. This CDR3 has 13 residues. V was shortened by 7 bases and J by 2 bases, with 10 bases between the two germline ends. CDR1 SGHRS and CDR2 YFSETQ come from the germline V gene.

V is TRBV10-2 and J is TRBJ1-1; possible D gene TRBD1, 6 bases. This CDR3 spans 13 amino acids. V shed 6 bases and J shed 1 base, with 9 bases lying between them. Looked up from germline, CDR1 is WSHSY and CDR2 is SAAADI. CDR3 in amino acids: CASRGASNTEAFF. CDR3 sequence (DNA): TGCGCCAGCAGGGGGGCTTCGAACACTGAAGCTTTCTTT.

This chain joins TRBV5-1 and TRBJ1-6, with a weak D call TRBD1 (5 bases). This CDR3 contains 15 residues. Germline V lookup: CDR1 SGHRS, CDR2 YFSETQ. Deletions cut 0 bases from V and 10 bases from J, with 14 bases between. Here the CDR3 reads CASSLGGDYGSPLHF. CDR3 nucleotide sequence: TGCGCCAGCAGCTTGGGTGGGGACTATGGATCACCCCTCCACTTT.

This clone was seen more than once but under ten times. The chain has TRBV18 and TRBJ1-6; D remains ambiguous. Germline CDR1 and CDR2: KGHSH and LQKENI. CDR3 length: 14 amino acids. The V end was cut by 2 bases, the J end by 7 bases, with 9 bases between. The CDR3 sequence is CASSPKTTNSPLHF. CDR3 nucleotides: TGTGCCAGCTCACCAAAGACAACCAATTCACCCCTCCACTTT.

Comments on this clone: Other nucleotide sequences from this sample produce the same CDR3. This rearrangement joins TRBV9 to TRBJ1-2; TRBD1 is a possible D gene (5 bases). From germline, CDR1 is SGDLS and CDR2 YYNGEE. This CDR3 comprises 13 residues. The ends were cut back, 0 bases at V and 5 bases at J, with 8 bases in the middle. The CDR3 is CASSVEGLYGYTF. Written as DNA, the CDR3 is TGTGCCAGCAGCGTAGAGGGGTTATATGGCTACACCTTC.

V is TRBV7-9 and J is TRBJ2-2, with D perhaps being TRBD1 or TRBD2 (5 bases each). This CDR3 comprises 15 residues. Per germline, CDR1 SEHNR and CDR2 FQNEAQ (reference sequence). V shed 4 bases and J shed 3 bases, with 12 bases lying between them. The CDR3 here is CASSYTGTYTGELFF. The CDR3 DNA follows: TGTGCCAGCAGCTATACCGGGACGTACACCGGGGAGCTGTTTTTT.

This clone has more than one count but fewer than ten. The chain recombines TRBV7-2 with TRBJ1-1; D is perhaps TRBD1 (5 bases). The V end lost 11 bases, the J end lost 3 bases, and 13 bases lay between the germline ends. This CDR3 has 12 residues. Germline-derived CDR1 and CDR2 are SGHTA and FQGNSA. In nucleotides, the CDR3 is TGTGCCTCGAAGGGGCGCGACACTGAAGCTTTCTTT. Translation: CASKGRDTEAFF. The complete variable domain, with remaining parts taken from reference TRBV7-2 and TRBJ1-1, reads GAGVSQSPSNKVTEKGKDVELRCDPISGHTALYWYRQSLGQGLEFLIYFQGNSAPDKSGLPSDRFSAERTGGSVSTLTIQRTQQEDSAVYLCASKGRDTEAFFGQGTRLTVV.

The gene calls are TRBV7-2 and TRBJ1-6, with D hard to call. Looked up from germline, CDR1 is SGHTA and CDR2 is FQGNSA. V shed 6 bases and J shed 5 bases, with 14 bases lying between them. This CDR3 has 15 amino acids. Written as DNA, the CDR3 is TGTGCCAGCAGTCGTGGCAGGACGGATAATTCACCCCTCCACTTT. Amino acid sequence: CASSRGRTDNSPLHF.

The gene calls are TRBV12-2 and TRBJ2-7. TRBV12-2 is described as a pseudogene. This CDR3 has 15 residues. The CDR3, as DNA: TGTGCAAGTCGCTTAGTATTGTGGGTTTTCTACGAGCAGTACTTC. This gives the protein CASRLVLWVFYEQYF.

CDR3 nucleotide sequence: TGTGCCAGCAACAGAAAGGAGCCAGGGGGATATAGCAATCAGCCCCAGCATTTT. Translation: CASNRKEPGGYSNQPQHF. The chain combines TRBV21-1 with TRBJ1-5; the table's D call, TRBD1, has no DNA check behind it. TRBV21-1 is shown as a pseudogene. The CDR3 contains 18 residues.

This chain joins TRBV5-1 and TRBJ2-3, with 11 nucleotides matching TRBD2. The CDR3 consists of 16 residues. Germline V lookup: CDR1 SGHRS, CDR2 YFSETQ. The V gene end was trimmed by 3 bases and the J gene end by 2 bases; junction bases not matched to a gene: 5. CDR3 sequence (DNA): TGCGCCAGCAGCTCAAATAGCGGGAGGGCCACAGATACGCAGTATTTT. Encoded protein: CASSSNSGRATDTQYF.